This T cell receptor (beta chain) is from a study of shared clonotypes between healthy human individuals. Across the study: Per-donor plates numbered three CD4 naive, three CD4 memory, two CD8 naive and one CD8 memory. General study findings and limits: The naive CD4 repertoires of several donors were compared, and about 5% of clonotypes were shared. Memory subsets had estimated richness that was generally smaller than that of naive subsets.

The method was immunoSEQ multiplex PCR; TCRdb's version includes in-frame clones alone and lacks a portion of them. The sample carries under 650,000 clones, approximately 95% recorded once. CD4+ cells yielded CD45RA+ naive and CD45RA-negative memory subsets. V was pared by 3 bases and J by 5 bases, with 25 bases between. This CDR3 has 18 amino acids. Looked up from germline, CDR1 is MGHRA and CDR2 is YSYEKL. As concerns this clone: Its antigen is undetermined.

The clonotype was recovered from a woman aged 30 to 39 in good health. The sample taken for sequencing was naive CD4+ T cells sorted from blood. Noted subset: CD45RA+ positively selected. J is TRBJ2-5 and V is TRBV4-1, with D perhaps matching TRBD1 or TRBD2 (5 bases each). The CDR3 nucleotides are TGCGCCAGCAGCCACCTCGGCAGGGAGCCTCCGAAGTCGGAGACCCAGTACTTC. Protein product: CASSHLGREPPKSETQYF.